This TCR beta chain stems from a study of CD8+ T cells in alopecia areata. Whole-study findings and limits: In patients, TCRs were shared less clearly than in mice, and HLA may possibly be involved.

Sequencing used cDNA as its template, made by extracting RNA and reverse transcribing it. Data came from immunoSEQ multiplex PCR; TCRdb stores just in-frame clones and leaves some out. This sample carries approximately 150,000 clones, approximately 65% of them seen once, and the ten largest clones take about 40%. About this clone: Antigen unknown.

The V gene's germline CDR1 is KGHSH and CDR2 LQKENI. CDR3 length: 17 amino acids. The junction had 11 bases not matched to a gene; V was cut back by 2 bases and J by 5 bases. The sequencing sample was made of CD8+ T cells sorted from blood. This chain uses TRBV18 with TRBJ2-2, with 7 bases lining up with TRBD2. This receptor was taken from a human donor in good health. The CDR3 is CASSPLTASGRTGELFF. CDR3 bases: TGTGCCAGCTCACCATTGACGGCTAGCGGACGAACCGGGGAGCTGTTTTTT.